This T cell receptor beta chain was recorded in a study of cytomegalovirus exposure and HLA in healthy donors (dated by TCRdb to about 2017). Regarding the study in general: The roughly 700 repertoires of the first cohort and the 110 or so validation repertoires were produced on the same platform, according to a later analysis. To predict cytomegalovirus infection status, the study brought together high-throughput TCR immunosequencing, statistical association of individual TCRs with disease status, and machine learning. A separate validation cohort of about 110 different subjects was used in addition to the approximately 700-subject first cohort. The aim of the study was to test whether cataloging public T cell receptors could identify signatures of past pathogen exposure.

The donors belonged to the validation cohort of 90 to 150 subjects, which was separate from the roughly 680-subject first cohort. Points the paper makes about the study in general: Of the cluster scores, roughly 95% were above 0 in a later analysis, which found that TCRs clustered in the first cohort also tended to co-occur in the 95 to 150 validation repertoires. The authors suggested that the approach could potentially be generalized to other disease states and immunological phenotypes. In both the original and validation cohorts, the classifier was reported to diagnose cytomegalovirus status with high specificity and sensitivity. All 120 or so repertoires were used to score co-occurrence in the validation cohort in a later analysis, because that analysis had no HLA typing for the cohort. The study gave a list of over 150 TCR beta chains associated with cytomegalovirus. Three of the identified cytomegalovirus-associated TCR beta chains were confirmed in vitro to be specific for cytomegalovirus antigens. While some public TCRs were present in many individuals, most TCR sequences turned up only very rarely across donors.

A remark on this clone: No antigen is known for it. Base-call qualities are not available, and no considerably larger clone is one nucleotide away.

The library was built by means of the immunoSEQ multiplex PCR assay. The study's processing was this. A statistical classification framework was developed to diagnose cytomegalovirus status using the catalog of TCR beta chain sequences. The table comes from immuneACCESS by way of TCRdb, which keeps in-frame sequences with V and J called. Part of the clones is missing from these tables; in studies checked, under half for an unresolved V gene and the rest for unknown reasons. V, J and clone size derive from that table, while D and trimming were established from the DNA sequence. The sample table lists about 200,000 clones, roughly 83% of them with a count of one. The ten largest clones add up to around 5.6% of the sample. The germline V gene (reference sequence) supplies CDR1 SGHAT and CDR2 FQDESV. Between the V and J ends, shortened by 3 bases and 4 bases respectively, the junction contains 9 bases. Spanning cysteine to phenylalanine, the CDR3 consists of 13 amino acids. The DNA shown is the 39-base CDR3, in frame from base 1.

The TCR sequence derives from a young woman in good health and CMV-seronegative. The chain uses TRBV11-1 and TRBJ1-1, with the D gene not confidently named. The sample comprised PBMCs. The CDR3 is CASSFSGLTEAFF. The bases are TGTGCCAGCAGCTTCTCGGGTCTCACTGAAGCTTTCTTT.